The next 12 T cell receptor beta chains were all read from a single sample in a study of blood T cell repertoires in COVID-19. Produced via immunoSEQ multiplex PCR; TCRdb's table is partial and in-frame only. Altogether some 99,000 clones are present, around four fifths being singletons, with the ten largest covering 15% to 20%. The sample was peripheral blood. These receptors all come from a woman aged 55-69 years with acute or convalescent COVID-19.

CDR3 nucleotides: TGTGCCAGTAGTGGGGGACACGGCCACTACGAGCAGTACTTC. Its translation: CASSGGHGHYEQYF. This rearrangement joins TRBV19 to TRBJ2-7, with D possibly TRBD1 on 6 matching bases. Germline V gene sequence: CDR1 LNHDA, CDR2 SQIVND (reference sequence). V was clipped by 5 bases and J by 3 bases, with 14 bases between them. The CDR3 has 14 residues.

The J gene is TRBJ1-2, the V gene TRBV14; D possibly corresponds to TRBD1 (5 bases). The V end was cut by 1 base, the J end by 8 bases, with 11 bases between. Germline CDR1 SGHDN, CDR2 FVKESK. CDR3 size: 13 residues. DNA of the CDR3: TGTGCCAGCAGCCAAGTCGAGGCAGGGGGCTACACCTTC. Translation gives CASSQVEAGGYTF.

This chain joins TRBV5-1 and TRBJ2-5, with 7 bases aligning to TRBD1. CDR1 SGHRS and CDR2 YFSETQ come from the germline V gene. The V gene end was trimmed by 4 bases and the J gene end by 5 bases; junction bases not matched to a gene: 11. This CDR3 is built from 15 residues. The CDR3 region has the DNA TGCGCCAGCAGCCCCCTGGGACAGAACGAGGAGACCCAGTACTTC. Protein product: CASSPLGQNEETQYF.

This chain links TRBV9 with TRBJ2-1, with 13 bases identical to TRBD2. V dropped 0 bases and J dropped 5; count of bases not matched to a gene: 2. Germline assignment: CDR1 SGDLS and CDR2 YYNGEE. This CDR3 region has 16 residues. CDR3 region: CASSVEGLAGNNEQFF. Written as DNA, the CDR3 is TGTGCCAGCAGCGTAGAGGGACTAGCGGGAAACAATGAGCAGTTCTTC.

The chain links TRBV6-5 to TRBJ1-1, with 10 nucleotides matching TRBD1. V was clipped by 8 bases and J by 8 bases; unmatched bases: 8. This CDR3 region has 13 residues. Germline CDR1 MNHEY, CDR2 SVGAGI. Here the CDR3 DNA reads TGTGCCAGCTACGACAGGGGGCTGAGGGAAGCTTTCTTT. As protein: CASYDRGLREAFF.

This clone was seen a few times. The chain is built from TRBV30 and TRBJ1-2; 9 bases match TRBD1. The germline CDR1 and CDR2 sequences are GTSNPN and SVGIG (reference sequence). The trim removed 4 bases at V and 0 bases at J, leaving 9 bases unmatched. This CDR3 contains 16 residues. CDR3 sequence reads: CAWTGTGRMPNYGYTF. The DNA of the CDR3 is TGTGCCTGGACGGGGACAGGGAGAATGCCTAACTATGGCTACACCTTC.

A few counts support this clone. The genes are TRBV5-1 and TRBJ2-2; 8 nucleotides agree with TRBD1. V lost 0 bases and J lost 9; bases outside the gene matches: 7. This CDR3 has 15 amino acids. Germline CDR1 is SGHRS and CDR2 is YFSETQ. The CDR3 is CASSLGDRLVRELFF. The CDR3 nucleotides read TGCGCCAGCAGCTTGGGGGACAGGCTTGTGAGGGAGCTGTTTTTT.

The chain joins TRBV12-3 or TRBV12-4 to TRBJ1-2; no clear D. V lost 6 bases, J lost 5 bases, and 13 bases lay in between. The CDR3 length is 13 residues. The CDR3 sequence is CASSLLMQYGYTF. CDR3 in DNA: TGTGCCAGCAGCCTCTTAATGCAGTATGGCTACACCTTC.

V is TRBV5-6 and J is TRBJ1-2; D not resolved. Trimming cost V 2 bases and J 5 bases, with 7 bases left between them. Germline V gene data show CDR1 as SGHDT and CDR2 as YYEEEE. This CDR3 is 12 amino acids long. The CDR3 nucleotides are TGTGCCAGCAGCTTTCAGGCATATGGCTACACCTTC. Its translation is CASSFQAYGYTF.

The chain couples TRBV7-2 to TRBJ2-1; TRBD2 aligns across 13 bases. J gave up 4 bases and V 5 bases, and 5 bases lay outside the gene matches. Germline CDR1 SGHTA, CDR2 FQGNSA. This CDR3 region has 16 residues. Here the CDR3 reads CASSLGTSGTYNEQFF. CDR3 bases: TGTGCCAGCAGCCTCGGGACTAGCGGGACTTACAATGAGCAGTTCTTC.

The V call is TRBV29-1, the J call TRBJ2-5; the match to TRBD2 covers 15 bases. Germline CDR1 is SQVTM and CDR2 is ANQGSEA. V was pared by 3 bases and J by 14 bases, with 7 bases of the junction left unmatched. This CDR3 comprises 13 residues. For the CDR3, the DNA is TGCAGCGTTGAGGGACTAGCGGGGGGCACCAGATACTTC. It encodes CSVEGLAGGTRYF.

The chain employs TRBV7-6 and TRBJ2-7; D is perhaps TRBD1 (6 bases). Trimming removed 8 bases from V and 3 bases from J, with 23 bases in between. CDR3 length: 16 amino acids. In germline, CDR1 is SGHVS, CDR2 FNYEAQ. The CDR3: CASGPWQGLRSYEQYF. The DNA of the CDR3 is TGTGCCAGCGGACCATGGCAGGGGTTGCGGAGCTACGAGCAGTACTTC. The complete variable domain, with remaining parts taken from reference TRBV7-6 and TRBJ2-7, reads GAGVSQSPRYKVTKRGQDVALRCDPISGHVSLYWYRQALGQGPEFLTYFNYEAQQDKSGLPNDRFSAERPEGSISTLTIQRTEQRDSAMYRCASGPWQGLRSYEQYFGPGTRLTVT.